This T cell receptor (beta chain) was recovered during a study of regulatory T cells in long-lasting Graves disease. Broader study findings: There were preferences for TRBV28, TRBJ1-2 and TRBJ2-5 in persistent disease.

Sequencing libraries for TCR beta were prepared with iRepertoire HTBI primers and Arm-PCR of CDR3 regions. TCRdb re-called the multiplex PCR reads with MiXCR, one entry per CDR3 protein. This sample has 450,000 or so distinct CDR3 sequences; more than 20% occur once, and the top ten carry approximately 8%. Trimming pared 4 bases from V and 2 bases from J, leaving 9 bases between. The CDR3 length is 14 residues. In germline, CDR1 is KGHDR, CDR2 SFDVKD. A remark on this clonotype: Its matching antigen is unknown.

Indicated time point: persistent/refractory GD, antithyroid drugs over 5 years with positive TRAb. Extracted RNA from PBMCs served as the source of the TCR library. The genes are TRBV24-1 and TRBJ2-3; D may correspond to TRBD1 or TRBD2 (5 bases each). This specimen was peripheral blood mononuclear cells (PBMCs), taken when the disease was refractory, from a patient treated with antithyroid drugs. The sequence came from a female donor with Graves disease. The CDR3 sequence is CATSDRGNTDTQYF. For the CDR3, the DNA is TGTGCCACCAGTGACCGGGGCAACACAGATACGCAGTATTTT.